Sequencing of this TCR beta chain was carried out in a study of cytomegalovirus exposure and HLA in healthy donors. The primer mix had 60 Vbeta and 13 Jbeta primers. TCRdb keeps only in-frame clones here, not all; method: immunoSEQ multiplex PCR. Its clone listing holds about 170,000 clones. Despite likely unrecorded immune exposures, the donors were nominally healthy at the time of sampling. The V and J ends lost 4 bases and 7 bases, in that order; junction bases with no gene match: 13. Germline CDR1 LNHDA, CDR2 SQIVND (reference sequence). This CDR3 is built from 16 residues. The sample comprised PBMCs. The chain carries TRBV19 and TRBJ1-5, with 7 positions matching TRBD1. This receptor was obtained from a woman between 55 and 75 years old in good health and CMV-seronegative. CDR3 nucleotide sequence: TGTGCCAGTAGTACCCCCCGACAGGGCGGGGTCCAGCCCCAGCATTTT. It encodes CASSTPRQGGVQPQHF.